Below are 27 T cell receptor beta chains sequenced from a single sample in a study of CD8 T cells in ankylosing spondylitis. In TCRdb, the 5' RACE reads were re-called with MiXCR into one record per CDR3 protein. The sample lists more than 150,000 distinct CDR3 sequences; 15% to 20% were seen once. Specimen: blood, either unsorted or a sorted T cell fraction (not recorded which). Source of these receptors: a male donor between 5 and 29 years old with ankylosing spondylitis or in good health (not recorded which).

The rearrangement links TRBV7-6 to TRBJ2-3; D possibly corresponds to TRBD2 (6 bases). CDR3 size: 16 residues. V lost 1 base and J 2 bases, leaving 13 bases between the germline ends. The germline V gene encodes CDR1 SGHVS and CDR2 FNYEAQ. DNA for the CDR3: TGTGCCAGCAGCTTAGTTGGTTGGGACTTCACAGATACGCAGTATTTT. Its protein is CASSLVGWDFTDTQYF.

This clonotype was recorded at least ten times. The V and J genes are TRBV20-1 and TRBJ2-7; D perhaps matches TRBD2 (5 bases). The germline V gene has CDR1 DFQATT and CDR2 SNEGSKA (reference sequence). The CDR3 runs to 16 residues. The V end lost 0 bases, the J end lost 2 bases, and 17 bases lay between the germline ends. CDR3 nucleotide sequence: TGCAGTGCTAGAGATCGCCCTTTAAGCGGACCCTACGAGCAGTACTTC. Amino acid sequence: CSARDRPLSGPYEQYF.

There are many counts of this clonotype. The J gene is TRBJ1-4, the V gene TRBV12-3 or TRBV12-4, with TRBD1 matching 8 bases. The CDR3 loop spans 16 amino acids. V gave up 5 bases and J gave up 7 bases; unmatched junction bases: 12. The CDR3 DNA follows: TGTGCCAGCAGTCCATCACCCGGGACAGGTGGTGAAAAACTGTTTTTT. Translated: CASSPSPGTGGEKLFF.

This clonotype showed up many times. The chain has TRBV10-1 and TRBJ2-1; 13 nucleotides line up with TRBD2. Germline trimming cut 4 bases from V and 9 bases from J; bases unmatched to any gene: 9. Germline CDR1 is WNHNN and CDR2 is SYGVQD (reference sequence). The CDR3 loop spans 16 amino acids. CDR3 DNA: TGCGCCAGCAGTGGAGGGACTAGCGGGGCCACCGGTGAGCAGTTCTTC. This gives the protein CASSGGTSGATGEQFF.

The genes are TRBV29-1 and TRBJ2-2; 7 nucleotides agree with TRBD1. The V gene's germline CDR1 is SQVTM and CDR2 ANQGSEA. With 7 bases clipped from V and 5 bases from J, the junction kept 10 bases outside the gene matches. This CDR3 is 14 amino acids long. CDR3 in DNA: TGCAGCGCCGTAACGGGACAGCCGACCGGGGAGCTGTTTTTT. As protein: CSAVTGQPTGELFF.

This clonotype was picked up many times. The CDR3 DNA reads as TGTGCCAGCAGTTCCCGAGATGACGGCTCTGGAAACACCATATATTTT. It yields the protein CASSSRDDGSGNTIYF. The genes are TRBV6-6 and TRBJ1-3, with D uncertain. The CDR3 length is 16 residues. The germline V gene encodes CDR1 MNHNY and CDR2 SVGAGI (reference sequence). Trimming took 4 bases from V and 0 from J, leaving 13 bases between them.

The chain uses TRBV6-6 and TRBJ2-3; D may be TRBD2 (5 bases). In germline, CDR1 is MNHNY, CDR2 SVGAGI (reference sequence). Trimming took off 0 bases at V and 2 bases at J, with 9 bases between the two ends. The CDR3 length is 15 residues. The CDR3 protein is CASSYSGLNTDTQYF. CDR3 bases: TGTGCCAGCAGTTACTCAGGACTCAACACAGATACGCAGTATTTT.

This clonotype was seen many times. Germline is not matched at one junction end, which may reflect a read error. The chain is built from TRBV27 and TRBJ1-1, with TRBD1 as a possible D gene (5 bases). Germline V gene lookup returns CDR1 MNHEY and CDR2 SMNVEV (reference sequence). This CDR3 contains 14 residues. This CDR3 is CASRLLGGNTEAFF. The DNA of the CDR3 is TGTGCCAGCAGGTTATTGGGGGGGAACACTGAAGCTTTCTTT.

This clonotype occurred a few times. The chain is built from TRBV29-1 and TRBJ2-3; tentatively, D is TRBD2 (5 bases). V was cut by 3 bases and J by 2 bases, with 9 bases left in between. The germline V gene encodes CDR1 SQVTM and CDR2 ANQGSEA. The CDR3 totals 13 residues. This CDR3 is CSVDAGSTDTQYF. CDR3 sequence (DNA): TGCAGCGTTGACGCGGGTTCCACAGATACGCAGTATTTT.

This clonotype was recorded many times. This chain links TRBV6-5 with TRBJ2-7; TRBD1 matches at 7 bases. This CDR3 has 10 amino acids. Germline CDR1 is MNHEY and CDR2 is SVGAGI. The CDR3 DNA sequence: TGTGCCCCTATACTGACAGGGTTAAACGTC. It is translated as CAPILTGLNV.

This clonotype was counted many times. The CDR3 protein is CAISVGTLGDPDTQYF. CDR3 sequence (DNA): TGTGCCATCTCCGTGGGCACCTTGGGGGACCCAGATACGCAGTATTTT. The rearrangement joins TRBV10-3 to TRBJ2-3; D may correspond to TRBD1 or TRBD2 (5 bases each). Trimming left V 8 bases short and J 4 bases short, with 22 bases between. Germline values: CDR1 ENHRY, CDR2 SYGVKD. The CDR3 is 16 amino acids.

This clonotype was seen ten or more times. This rearrangement joins TRBV11-3 to TRBJ2-5, with a tentative D call TRBD2 (5 bases). The CDR3 runs to 13 residues. Germline V gene sequence: CDR1 SGHNT, CDR2 YENEEA. The V and J ends lost 1 base and 5 bases respectively, with 8 bases between them. The CDR3 reads CASSLAWEETQYF. Written as DNA, the CDR3 is TGTGCCAGCAGCTTAGCCTGGGAGGAGACCCAGTACTTC.

The V call is TRBV9, the J call TRBJ2-1, with D possibly TRBD1 on 6 matching bases. This CDR3 has 14 residues. Deletions cut 0 bases from V and 6 bases from J, with 10 bases between. Germline CDR1 and CDR2: SGDLS and YYNGEE. For the CDR3, the DNA is TGTGCCAGCAGCGTAGGAGGGACACTCAATGAGCAGTTCTTC. Translating it yields CASSVGGTLNEQFF.

At least ten counts were recorded for this clonotype. This chain links TRBV6-5 with TRBJ2-5, with TRBD2 matching over 11 bases. CDR3 length: 16 residues. With 6 bases clipped from V and 4 bases from J, the junction kept 10 bases outside the gene matches. Germline V gene lookup returns CDR1 MNHEY and CDR2 SVGAGI. The CDR3 region is CASSLSGRGVGETQYF. DNA of the CDR3: TGTGCCAGCAGCCTTAGCGGGAGGGGGGTGGGAGAGACCCAGTACTTC.

In this sample, this clonotype turned up many times. This chain connects TRBV15 to TRBJ1-2, with 8 bases aligning to TRBD1. Trimming removed 5 bases from V and 4 bases from J; junction bases left unmatched: 6. This CDR3 comprises 14 residues. The V gene's germline CDR1 is LNHNV and CDR2 YYDKDF (reference sequence). In DNA form, the CDR3 reads TGTGCCACCAGCCCAGGGGGCGGCAGCTATGGCTACACCTTC. It codes for CATSPGGGSYGYTF.

V and J are TRBV18 and TRBJ1-4, with D hard to call. CDR1 and CDR2 (germline): KGHSH, LQKENI. The CDR3 sequence is 15 residues long. Trimming stripped 2 bases from V and 0 bases from J, with 7 bases between. CDR3: CASSPGGATNEKLFF. DNA of the CDR3: TGTGCCAGCTCACCAGGTGGAGCAACTAATGAAAAACTGTTTTTT.

This clonotype has a count of ten or more. V gene TRBV11-2 combines with J gene TRBJ2-1, with 11 bases matching TRBD2. Germline CDR1 is SGHAT and CDR2 is FQNNGV. The CDR3 is 14 amino acids. The trim removed 1 base at V and 15 bases at J, leaving 8 bases unmatched. This chain's CDR3 is CASSLALAGGQLFF. In DNA, the CDR3 is TGTGCCAGCAGCTTAGCGCTAGCGGGAGGACAGCTGTTCTTC.

CDR3 region: CASSQDKGGTQYF. CDR3 sequence (DNA): TGTGCCAGCAGCCAAGACAAAGGAGGTACGCAGTATTTT. V and J are TRBV3-1 and TRBJ2-3, with a weak D call TRBD2 (5 bases). Between the trimmed V and J ends, which lost 0 bases and 8 bases, there was a span of 9 bases. From germline, CDR1 is LGHDT and CDR2 YNNKEL (reference sequence). CDR3 length: 13 residues.

The chain employs TRBV27 and TRBJ1-6; D uncertain. CDR3 length: 13 residues. V was shortened by 3 bases and J by 10 bases, with 10 bases between the two germline ends. CDR1 and CDR2 from the germline V gene are MNHEY and SMNVEV (reference sequence). CDR3 sequence (DNA): TGTGCCAGCAGTTTTGCCTCTCAATCACCCCTCCACTTT. Amino acid sequence: CASSFASQSPLHF.

This clonotype was seen at least ten times. V gene TRBV20-1 combines with J gene TRBJ2-7, with a weak D call TRBD2 (5 bases). Trimming stripped 0 bases from V and 2 bases from J, with 11 bases between. The CDR3 covers 14 residues. The germline gives CDR1 DFQATT, CDR2 SNEGSKA (reference sequence). Here the CDR3 reads CSARDHASPYEQYV. The CDR3 region has the DNA TGCAGTGCTAGAGATCATGCTAGCCCCTACGAGCAGTACGTC.

There are many counts of this clonotype. The rearrangement joins TRBV12-3 or TRBV12-4 to TRBJ2-1, with unresolved D. This CDR3 contains 12 residues. With 1 base removed from V and 8 bases from J, the gap between germline ends came to 6 bases. The CDR3 region has the DNA TGTGCCAGCAGTTTAGTTACCGATGAGCAGTTCTTC. This encodes CASSLVTDEQFF.

V is TRBV4-1 and J is TRBJ2-3, with D possibly matching TRBD1 (5 bases). In germline, CDR1 is MGHRA, CDR2 YSYEKL. This CDR3 is built from 15 residues. V was pared by 5 bases and J by 3 bases, with 15 bases between. CDR3 sequence: CASSWFGAGTDTQYF. The CDR3 nucleotides are TGCGCCAGCAGCTGGTTTGGTGCAGGGACAGATACGCAGTATTTT.

This chain uses TRBV6-5 with TRBJ2-2; no definite D call. V gave up 0 bases and J gave up 0 bases, with 17 bases separating them. This CDR3 has 19 residues. Germline V CDR1 and CDR2: MNHEY, SVGAGI. CDR3: CASSYSFLSQAPNTGELFF. The CDR3 DNA reads as TGTGCCAGCAGTTACTCGTTTTTGTCACAAGCTCCGAACACCGGGGAGCTGTTTTTT.

This clonotype was counted at least ten times. The V and J genes are TRBV7-7 and TRBJ2-7; 13 bases fit TRBD2. The germline CDR1 and CDR2 sequences are SSHAT and FNYEAQ (reference sequence). The CDR3 spans 15 residues. With V trimmed by 5 bases and J by 3 bases, 4 bases remained unmatched. This CDR3 is CASSAGLAGIYEQYF. The CDR3 bases are TGTGCCAGCAGCGCGGGACTAGCGGGAATCTACGAGCAGTACTTC.

This clonotype was found many times. The V call is TRBV5-1, the J call TRBJ2-7, with a tentative D call TRBD1 (5 bases). V was cut by 2 bases and J by 4 bases, with 19 bases left in between. The CDR3 contains 16 residues. Germline V CDR1 and CDR2: SGHRS, YFSETQ. This CDR3 reads CASSLVSRVDLYEQYV. CDR3 DNA sequence: TGCGCCAGCAGCTTAGTATCCAGGGTGGATCTTTACGAGCAGTACGTC.

This clonotype showed up many times. The rearrangement joins TRBV12-3 or TRBV12-4 to TRBJ2-2; D call uncertain. The CDR3 is 14 residues long. Trimming removed 6 bases at V and 0 bases at J, with 8 bases between. CDR3 in amino acids: CASSQSSNTGELFF. CDR3 DNA sequence: TGTGCCAGCAGCCAAAGCTCGAACACCGGGGAGCTGTTTTTT.

This clonotype has a count of ten or more. The chain employs TRBV3-1 and TRBJ1-1; D may be TRBD1 (5 bases). Germline V CDR1 and CDR2: LGHDT, YNNKEL (reference sequence). This CDR3 has 13 residues. Between the trimmed V and J ends, which lost 4 bases and 3 bases, there was a span of 9 bases. Written as DNA, the CDR3 is TGTGCCAGCAGCCGGGGCAGGGACACTGAAGCTTTCTTT. Its protein is CASSRGRDTEAFF.